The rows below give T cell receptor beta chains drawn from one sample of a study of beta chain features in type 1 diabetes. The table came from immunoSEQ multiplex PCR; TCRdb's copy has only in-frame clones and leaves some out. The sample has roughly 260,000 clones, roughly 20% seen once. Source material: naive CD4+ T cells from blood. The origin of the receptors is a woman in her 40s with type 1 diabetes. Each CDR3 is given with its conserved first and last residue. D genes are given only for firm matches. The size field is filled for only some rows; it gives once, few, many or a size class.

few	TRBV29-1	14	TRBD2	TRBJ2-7	TGCAGCGTCGCAGCTAGCGGGTCAGCCTACGAGCAGTACTTC	CSVAASGSAYEQYF
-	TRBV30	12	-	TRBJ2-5	TGTGCCTGGGGGGGGGCGGAAGAGACCCAGTACTTC	CAWGGAEETQYF
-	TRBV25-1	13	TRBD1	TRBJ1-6	TGTGCCAGCGGGACAGGGTATAATTCACCCCTCCACTTT	CASGTGYNSPLHF
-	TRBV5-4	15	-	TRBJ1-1	TGTGCCAGCAGCTTGCAGGGAACAAGGATCACTGAAGCTTTCTTT	CASSLQGTRITEAFF
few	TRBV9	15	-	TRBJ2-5	TGTGCCAGCAGCGTGAACGGGAGAGCGCCGGAGACCCAGTACTTC	CASSVNGRAPETQYF
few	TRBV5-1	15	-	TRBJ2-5	TGCGCCAGCCAAGGTCCGGACACCGCCGGGGAGACCCAGTACTTC	CASQGPDTAGETQYF
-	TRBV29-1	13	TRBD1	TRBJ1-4	TGCAGCGGATCGGACAGGGAGGGGGAAAAACTGTTTTTT	CSGSDREGEKLFF
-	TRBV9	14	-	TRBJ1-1	TGTGCCAGCAGCGTAGTGTCGGGTAACACTGAAGCTTTCTTT	CASSVVSGNTEAFF
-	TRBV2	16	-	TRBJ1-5	TGTGCCAGCAGGACCTCCGTAACAGATAGCAATCAGCCCCAGCATTTT	CASRTSVTDSNQPQHF
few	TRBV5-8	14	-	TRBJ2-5	TGTGCCAGCAGCTTCTGGTCGGACCAAGAGACCCAGTACTTC	CASSFWSDQETQYF
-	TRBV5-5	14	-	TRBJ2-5	TGTGCCAGCAGCCGCCCCCAGAACCAAGAGACCCAGTACTTC	CASSRPQNQETQYF
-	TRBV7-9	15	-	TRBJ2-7	TGTGCCAGCAGCTTAGCAGGGAGTGCCCCCTACGAGCAGTACTTC	CASSLAGSAPYEQYF
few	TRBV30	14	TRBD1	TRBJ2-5	TGTGTCCTGCCCACAGGGGGCGATTCGGGGACCCAGTACTTC	CVLPTGGDSGTQYF
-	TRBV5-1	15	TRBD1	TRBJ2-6	TGCGCCAGCAGCTTGACAGGGGATGGGGCCAACGTCCTGACTTTC	CASSLTGDGANVLTF
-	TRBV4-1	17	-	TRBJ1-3	TGCGCCAGCAGCCAAGATACCCTCTGGGGGGAAGGAAACACCATATATTTT	CASSQDTLWGEGNTIYF
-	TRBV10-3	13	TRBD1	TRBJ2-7	TGTGCCATCAGTGGGGCAGGGGGCTCCGAGCAGTACTTC	CAISGAGGSEQYF
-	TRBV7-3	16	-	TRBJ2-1	TGTGCCAGCAGCTCCCATGTCCGGGTCTTGAACAATGAGCAGTTCTTC	CASSSHVRVLNNEQFF
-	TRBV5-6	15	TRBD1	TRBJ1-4	TGTGCCAGCAGCTCCCGGACAGGATCAAATGAAAAACTGTTTTTT	CASSSRTGSNEKLFF
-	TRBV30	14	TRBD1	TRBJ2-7	TGTGCCTGGAGTGTAGGTGGGACAGGGTACGAGCAGTACTTC	CAWSVGGTGYEQYF
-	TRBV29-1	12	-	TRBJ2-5	TGCAGCGTTGGCGGTTTCCAAGAGACCCAGTACTTC	CSVGGFQETQYF
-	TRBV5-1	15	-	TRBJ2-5	TGCGCCAGCAGCTTGGCCGTTCTAGTGGAAAAGACCCAGTACTTC	CASSLAVLVEKTQYF
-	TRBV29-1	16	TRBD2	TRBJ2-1	TGCAGCGTTGTCGGCTTTAGCGGGAGGGGGGTGCGTGAGCAGTTCTTC	CSVVGFSGRGVREQFF
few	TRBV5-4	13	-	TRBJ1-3	TGTGCCAGCAGCTTACTCTCTGGAAACACCATATATTTT	CASSLLSGNTIYF
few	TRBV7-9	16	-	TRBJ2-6	TGTGCCAGCAGCCGCTATTCTAGCTCCGGGGCCAACGTCCTGACTTTC	CASSRYSSSGANVLTF
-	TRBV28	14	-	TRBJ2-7	TGTGCCAGCAGTTCGGACGGGATTACCTACGAGCAGTACTTC	CASSSDGITYEQYF
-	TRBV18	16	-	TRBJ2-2	TGTGCCAGCTCACCAAAGTCTACAGGAAACACCGGGGAGCTGTTTTTT	CASSPKSTGNTGELFF
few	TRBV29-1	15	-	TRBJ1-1	TGCAGCGTTCACCCCGGGGGGGGAATTGGAGCTGAAGCTTTCTTT	CSVHPGGGIGAEAFF
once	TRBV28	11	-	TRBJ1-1	TGTGCCAGTTTTATGAACACTGAAGCTTTCTTT	CASFMNTEAFF
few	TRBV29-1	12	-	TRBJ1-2	TGCAGCGTCGCGAAGGGGCCCGATGGCTACACCTTC	CSVAKGPDGYTF
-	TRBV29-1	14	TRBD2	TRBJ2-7	TGCAGCGTTGACCTAGCGGGAGCTAGGTACGAGCAGTACTTC	CSVDLAGARYEQYF
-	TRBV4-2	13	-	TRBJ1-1	TGTGCCAGCAGCCAAGGAGTGAGGACTGAAGCTTTCTTT	CASSQGVRTEAFF
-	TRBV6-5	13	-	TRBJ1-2	TGTGCCAGCAGTTACTTTCCGTCCGATGGCTACACCTTC	CASSYFPSDGYTF
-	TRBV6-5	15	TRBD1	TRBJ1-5	TGTGCCAGCAGTTACGGAGGGACAGGGGATCAGCCCCAGCATTTT	CASSYGGTGDQPQHF
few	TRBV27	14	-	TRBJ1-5	TGTGCCAGCAGTCCATCCTCACAGGGCCGACCCCAGCATTTT	CASSPSSQGRPQHF
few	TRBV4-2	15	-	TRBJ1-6	TGTGCCAGCAGCCAAGAAACACTAAGAGGTTCACCCCTCCACTTT	CASSQETLRGSPLHF
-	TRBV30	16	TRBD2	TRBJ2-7	TGTGCCTGGAGTGTACTGTTTGGCGGGAGAGGCTACGAGCAGTACTTC	CAWSVLFGGRGYEQYF
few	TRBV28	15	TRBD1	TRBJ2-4	TGTGCCAGCAGTTTGTGGGGACAGGGCCAAAACATTCAGTACTTC	CASSLWGQGQNIQYF
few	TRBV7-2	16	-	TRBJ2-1	TGTGCCAGCAGCTTAGTAAGGATGTTAGCTGGGTATGAGCAGTTCTTC	CASSLVRMLAGYEQFF
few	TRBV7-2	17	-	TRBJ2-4	TGTGCCAGCAGCTTAGATGCTGCTAGGGGGGGAGGGGACATTCAGTACTTC	CASSLDAARGGGDIQYF
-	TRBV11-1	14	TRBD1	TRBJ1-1	TGTGCCAGCAGATCCGACAGGGGAGGGACTGAAGCTTTCTTT	CASRSDRGGTEAFF
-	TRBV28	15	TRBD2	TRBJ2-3	TGTGCCAGCAGTTCTCCCGGGGGGGACACAGATACGCAGTATTTT	CASSSPGGDTDTQYF
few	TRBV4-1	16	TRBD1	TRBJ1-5	TGCGCCAGCAGTTCGGACAGGGAGGGGATCAATCAGCCCCAGCATTTT	CASSSDREGINQPQHF
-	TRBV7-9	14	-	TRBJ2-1	TGTGCCAGCAGCCCTGGACTTCTGGGGAATGAGCAGTTCTTC	CASSPGLLGNEQFF
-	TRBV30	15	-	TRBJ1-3	TGTGCCTGGAGTGTACGGAAGACTTCTGGAAACACCATATATTTT	CAWSVRKTSGNTIYF
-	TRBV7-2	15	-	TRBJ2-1	TGTGCCAGCAGCTTACCCCCCCGTCCTGACAATGAGCAGTTCTTC	CASSLPPRPDNEQFF
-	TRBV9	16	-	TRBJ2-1	TGTGCCAGCAGCGTAGTAGGGGATAGCTCCTACAATGAGCAGTTCTTC	CASSVVGDSSYNEQFF
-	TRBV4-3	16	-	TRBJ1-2	TGCGCCAGCAGCCTGGGGGGACCTCTTGTTGGACATGGCTACACCTTC	CASSLGGPLVGHGYTF
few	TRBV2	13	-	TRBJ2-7	TGTGCCAGCAAGCCCCAAATAACCTACGAGCAGTACTTC	CASKPQITYEQYF
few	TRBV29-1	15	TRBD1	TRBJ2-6	TGCAGCGTCCAGAATGCAGGGGGCAGGGCCAACGTCCTGACTTTC	CSVQNAGGRANVLTF
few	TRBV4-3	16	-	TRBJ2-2	TGCGCCAGCAGCCATTTGAGCGGGTGGGTCACCGGGGAGCTGTTTTTT	CASSHLSGWVTGELFF
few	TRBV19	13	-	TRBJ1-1	TGTGCCAGTATTAATAGCGGGGCCCTCAGGGCTTTCTTT	CASINSGALRAFF
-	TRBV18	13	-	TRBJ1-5	TGTGCCAGCTCGACAGATAGCAATCAGCCCCAGCATTTT	CASSTDSNQPQHF